What follows is one TCR beta chain and its context. The antigen remains undetermined. The CDR3 is made up of 16 amino acids. The germline CDR1 and CDR2 sequences are LNHDA and SQIVND (reference sequence). The V gene lost 0 bases and the J gene lost 6 bases, with 18 bases spanning the gap. TCRdb analysed the 5' RACE reads with MiXCR anew, one entry per CDR3 protein. This sample yields approximately 4,100 distinct CDR3 sequences, of which 5% to 7% are seen a single time; around 19% belongs to the top ten. As for time point: sample taken at primary tumor resection. This sample is part of a study of spatial heterogeneity in lung cancer. Study as a whole: Tumor-region counts of TCR transcripts tracked strongly with a T cell module score from matched bulk RNA-seq.

Study-wide findings and caveats: Within tumors, counts of expanded alpha and beta TCRs tracked tumor mutation counts.

The chain joins TRBV19 to TRBJ2-7; tentatively, D is TRBD2 (6 bases). The sample in question was lung tumor tissue, obtained at surgery. The clonotype comes from a male donor with early-stage non-small cell lung cancer. Here the CDR3 reads CASSIDLSAGWGEQYF. Written as DNA, the CDR3 is TGTGCCAGTAGTATAGATCTCAGCGCGGGGTGGGGCGAGCAGTACTTC. Complete variable domain (other parts from reference TRBV19 and TRBJ2-7): DGGITQSPKYLFRKEGQNVTLSCEQNLNHDAMYWYRQDPGQGLRLIYYSQIVNDFQKGDIAEGYSVSREKKESFPLTVTSAQKNPTAFYLCASSIDLSAGWGEQYFGPGTRLTVT.